The 7 T cell receptor beta chains in this list originate from one sample, sequenced in a study of T-cell memory formation after mild COVID-19. A single record per CDR3 protein comes from TCRdb applying MiXCR to the 5' RACE reads. The sample contains some 440,000 distinct CDR3 sequences, around 25% of which appear only once. What was sequenced was PBMCs or a T cell subset sorted from them (not recorded which). All receptors come from an adult woman who had mild COVID-19 (a few samples of this study predate the infection). Cell type and time point are not known.

This clonotype was seen more than once but under ten times. This chain links TRBV4-1 with TRBJ2-1; a possible D gene is TRBD2 (5 bases). Trimming took off 4 bases at V and 8 bases at J, with 12 bases between the two ends. The CDR3 spans 13 residues. Germline CDR1 MGHRA, CDR2 YSYEKL. The CDR3 protein is CASSPTGVDEQFF. CDR3 coding DNA: TGCGCCAGCAGCCCCACCGGGGTAGATGAGCAGTTCTTC.

The gene calls are TRBV18 and TRBJ1-6; D remains unclear. CDR3 length: 14 residues. Deletions cut 0 bases from V and 7 bases from J, with 7 bases between. Germline values: CDR1 KGHSH, CDR2 LQKENI. For the CDR3, the DNA is TGTGCCAGCTCACCACCGACCCTGAATTCACCCCTCCACTTT. Translated, it gives CASSPPTLNSPLHF.

This clonotype appeared a few times. The CDR3 sequence is CASSLGTGGATEAFF. Here the CDR3 DNA reads TGTGCCAGCAGCTTAGGGACAGGAGGGGCCACTGAAGCTTTCTTT. This rearrangement joins TRBV7-8 to TRBJ1-1, with 7 bases fitting TRBD1. The CDR3 loop spans 15 amino acids. V lost 1 base and J lost 4; bases outside the gene matches: 6. Germline V CDR1 and CDR2: SGHVS, FQNEAQ.

V gene TRBV3-1 combines with J gene TRBJ1-1; D remains ambiguous. The germline gives CDR1 LGHDT, CDR2 YNNKEL (reference sequence). V lost 0 bases and J 0 bases, leaving 5 bases between the germline ends. This CDR3 spans 14 amino acids. CDR3 region: CASSQEGMNTEAFF. As DNA, the CDR3 is TGTGCCAGCAGCCAAGAGGGCATGAACACTGAAGCTTTCTTT.

V usage is TRBV15 and J usage is TRBJ2-2; D gene unclear. Germline V gene sequence: CDR1 LNHNV, CDR2 YYDKDF (reference sequence). Trimming removed 8 bases at V and 1 base at J, with 11 bases between. This CDR3 is 14 amino acids long. Here the CDR3 DNA reads TGTGCCACCCGCCCCCCAGGGAACACCGGGGAGCTGTTTTTT. Translated: CATRPPGNTGELFF.

This clonotype has just one count. The chain is built from TRBV7-9 and TRBJ2-1; D is perhaps TRBD1 (5 bases). The CDR3 runs to 15 residues. V was cut by 2 bases and J by 3 bases, with 11 bases left in between. Germline V CDR1 and CDR2: SEHNR, FQNEAQ (reference sequence). CDR3 in amino acids: CASSLILGDYNEQFF. The CDR3 DNA reads TGTGCCAGCAGCTTAATTTTAGGGGACTACAATGAGCAGTTCTTC.

The V call is TRBV5-1, the J call TRBJ2-1; 10 bases align to TRBD2. The CDR3 is made up of 14 amino acids. The germline CDR1 and CDR2 sequences are SGHRS and YFSETQ. Trimming took 1 base from V and 7 from J; bases not matched to a gene: 2. The CDR3 nucleotides are TGCGCCAGCAGCTTGACTAGCGGGGCGAATGAGCAGTTCTTC. Encoded protein: CASSLTSGANEQFF.